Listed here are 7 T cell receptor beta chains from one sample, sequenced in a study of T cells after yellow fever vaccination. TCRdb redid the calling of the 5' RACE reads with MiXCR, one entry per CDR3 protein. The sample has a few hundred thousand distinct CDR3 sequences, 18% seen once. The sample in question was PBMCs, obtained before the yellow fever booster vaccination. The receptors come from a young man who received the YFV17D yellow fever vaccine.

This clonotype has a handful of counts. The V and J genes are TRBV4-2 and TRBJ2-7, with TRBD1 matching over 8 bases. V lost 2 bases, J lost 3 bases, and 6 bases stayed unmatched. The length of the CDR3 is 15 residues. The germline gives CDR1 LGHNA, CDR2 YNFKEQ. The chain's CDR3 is CASSQTGGPYYEQYF. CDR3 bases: TGTGCCAGCAGCCAAACAGGGGGTCCCTACTACGAGCAGTACTTC.

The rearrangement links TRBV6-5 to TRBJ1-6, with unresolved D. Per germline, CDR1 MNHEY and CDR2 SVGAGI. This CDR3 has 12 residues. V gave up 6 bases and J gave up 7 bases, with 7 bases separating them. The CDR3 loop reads CASRTENSPLHF. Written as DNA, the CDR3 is TGTGCCAGCAGAACAGAAAATTCACCCCTCCACTTT.

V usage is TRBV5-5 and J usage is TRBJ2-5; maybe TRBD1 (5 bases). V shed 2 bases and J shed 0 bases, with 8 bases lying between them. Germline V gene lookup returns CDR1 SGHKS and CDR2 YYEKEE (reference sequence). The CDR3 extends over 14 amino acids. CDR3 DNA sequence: TGTGCCAGCAGCTTACAGGTCAACCAAGAGACCCAGTACTTC. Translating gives CASSLQVNQETQYF. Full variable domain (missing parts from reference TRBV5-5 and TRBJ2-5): DAGVTQSPTHLIKTRGQQVTLRCSPISGHKSVSWYQQVLGQGPQFIFQYYEKEERGRGNFPDRFSARQFPNYSSELNVNALLLGDSALYLCASSLQVNQETQYFGPGTRLLVL.

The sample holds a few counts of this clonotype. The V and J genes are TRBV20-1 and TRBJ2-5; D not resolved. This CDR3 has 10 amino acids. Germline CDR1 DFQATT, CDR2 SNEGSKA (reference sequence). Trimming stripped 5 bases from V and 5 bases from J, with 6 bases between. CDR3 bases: TGCAGTGCTCACTCGGAGACCCAGTACTTC. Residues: CSAHSETQYF.

CDR3 coding DNA: TGCAGTGCTCGGGGACTAGTCAGCTCTGGGGCCAACGTCCTGACTTTC. It encodes CSARGLVSSGANVLTF. The chain has TRBV20-1 and TRBJ2-6, with TRBD2 matching 8 bases. The germline V gene encodes CDR1 DFQATT and CDR2 SNEGSKA (reference sequence). V trimming: 5 bases; J trimming: 0 bases; junction bases outside the gene matches: 6. This CDR3 comprises 16 residues.

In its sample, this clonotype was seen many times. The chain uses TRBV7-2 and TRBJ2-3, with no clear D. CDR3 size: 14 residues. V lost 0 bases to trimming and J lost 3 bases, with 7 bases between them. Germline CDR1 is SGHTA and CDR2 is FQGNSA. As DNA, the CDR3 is TGTGCCAGCAGCTTAGCGCTGGGGACAGATACGCAGTATTTT. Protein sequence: CASSLALGTDTQYF.

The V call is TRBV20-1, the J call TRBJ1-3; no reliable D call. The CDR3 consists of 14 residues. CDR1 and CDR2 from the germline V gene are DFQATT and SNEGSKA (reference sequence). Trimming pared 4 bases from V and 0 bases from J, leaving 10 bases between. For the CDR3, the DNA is TGCAGTGCTATCCTGGACTACTCTGGAAACACCATATATTTT. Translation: CSAILDYSGNTIYF.